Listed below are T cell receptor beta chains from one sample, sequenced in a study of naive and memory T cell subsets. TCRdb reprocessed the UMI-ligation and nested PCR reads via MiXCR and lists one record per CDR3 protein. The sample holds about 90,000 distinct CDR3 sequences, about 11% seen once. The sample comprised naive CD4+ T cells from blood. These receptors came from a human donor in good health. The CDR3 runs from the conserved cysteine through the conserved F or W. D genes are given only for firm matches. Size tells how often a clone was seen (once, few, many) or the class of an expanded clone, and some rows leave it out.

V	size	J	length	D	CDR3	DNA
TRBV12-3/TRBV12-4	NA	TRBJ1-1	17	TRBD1	CASSPGQGAPANTEAFF	TGTGCCAGCAGTCCGGGACAGGGGGCCCCAGCGAACACTGAAGCTTTCTTT
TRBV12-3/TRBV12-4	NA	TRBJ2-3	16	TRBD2	CASNPLAGPEADTQYF	TGTGCCAGCAATCCACTAGCGGGCCCCGAGGCAGATACGCAGTATTTT
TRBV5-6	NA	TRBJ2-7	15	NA	CASSLGPINSYEQYF	TGTGCCAGCAGCTTGGGGCCCATTAACTCCTACGAGCAGTACTTC
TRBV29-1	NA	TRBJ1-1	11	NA	CSVETGTEAFF	TGCAGCGTTGAGACGGGCACTGAAGCTTTCTTT
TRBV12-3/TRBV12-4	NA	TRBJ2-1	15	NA	CASSVSGLEDNEQFF	TGTGCCAGCAGTGTGAGCGGGTTAGAAGACAATGAGCAGTTCTTC
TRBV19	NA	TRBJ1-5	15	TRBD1	CASIQTGTSNQPQHF	TGTGCCAGTATCCAGACAGGGACGAGCAATCAGCCCCAGCATTTT
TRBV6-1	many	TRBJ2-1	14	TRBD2	CASSGAGAYNEQFF	TGTGCCAGCAGTGGAGCGGGAGCCTACAATGAGCAGTTCTTC
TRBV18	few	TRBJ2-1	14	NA	CASSSGTTYNEQFF	TGTGCCAGCTCATCCGGGACAACCTACAATGAGCAGTTCTTC
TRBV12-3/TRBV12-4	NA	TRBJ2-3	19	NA	CASSFSGIGTAFSTDTQYF	TGTGCCAGCAGTTTCTCTGGTATCGGGACGGCCTTTAGCACAGATACGCAGTATTTT
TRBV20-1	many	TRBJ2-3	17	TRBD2	CSAPGLAGGSLTDTQYF	TGCAGTGCTCCGGGACTAGCGGGGGGGAGCCTCACAGATACGCAGTATTTT
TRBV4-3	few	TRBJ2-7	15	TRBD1	CASSQSLTGDHEQYF	TGCGCCAGCAGCCAATCCTTGACAGGGGACCACGAGCAGTACTTC
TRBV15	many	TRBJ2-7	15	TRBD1	CATSRVRGQSGEQYF	TGTGCCACCAGCAGAGTGAGGGGGCAATCGGGCGAGCAGTACTTC
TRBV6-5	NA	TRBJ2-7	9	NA	CASGYEQYF	TGTGCCAGCGGCTACGAGCAGTACTTC
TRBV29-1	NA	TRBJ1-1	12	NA	CSVEGGNTEAFF	TGCAGCGTTGAGGGGGGGAACACTGAAGCTTTCTTT
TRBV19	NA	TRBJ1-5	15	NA	CASTPMYGPSGPQHF	TGTGCCAGTACTCCCATGTATGGTCCTTCAGGGCCCCAGCATTTT
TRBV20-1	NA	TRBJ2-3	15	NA	CSATKFQRGADTQYF	TGCAGTGCCACTAAATTCCAAAGGGGGGCTGATACGCAGTATTTT
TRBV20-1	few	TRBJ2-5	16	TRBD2	CSAREGAGGPYRTQYF	TGCAGTGCTAGGGAAGGGGCGGGAGGGCCTTATCGGACCCAGTACTTC
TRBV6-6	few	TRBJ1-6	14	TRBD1	CASSPTGEGSPLHF	TGTGCCAGCAGCCCAACAGGGGAGGGTTCACCCCTCCACTTT
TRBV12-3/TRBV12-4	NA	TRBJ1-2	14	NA	CASSLTRLTRGYTF	TGTGCCAGCAGTTTGACTAGGTTGACCCGAGGCTACACCTTC
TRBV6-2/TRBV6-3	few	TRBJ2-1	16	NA	CASRPGGQGARNEQFF	TGTGCCAGCAGACCCGGCGGGCAGGGAGCTAGGAATGAGCAGTTCTTC
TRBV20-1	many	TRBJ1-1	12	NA	CSGWSVRLEAFF	TGCAGTGGATGGTCGGTCCGCCTTGAAGCTTTCTTT
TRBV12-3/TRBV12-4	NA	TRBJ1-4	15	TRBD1	CASSSPGTGNEKLFF	TGTGCCAGCAGTTCCCCAGGGACAGGCAATGAAAAACTGTTTTTT
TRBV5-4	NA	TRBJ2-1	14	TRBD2	CASRRAGGPHEQFF	TGTGCCAGCCGAAGAGCGGGAGGGCCCCATGAGCAGTTCTTC
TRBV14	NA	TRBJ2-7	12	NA	CASSQVAHEQYF	TGTGCCAGCAGCCAAGTGGCCCACGAGCAGTACTTC
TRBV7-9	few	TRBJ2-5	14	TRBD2	CASSFSGLQETQYF	TGTGCCAGCAGCTTTAGCGGGCTCCAAGAGACCCAGTACTTC
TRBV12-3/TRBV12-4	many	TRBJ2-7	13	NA	CASSSSGPLGQYF	TGTGCCAGCAGCTCTTCCGGGCCCCTTGGGCAGTACTTC
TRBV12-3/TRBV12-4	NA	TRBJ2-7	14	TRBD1	CASSFQGVAYEQYF	TGTGCCAGCAGTTTCCAGGGGGTGGCCTACGAGCAGTACTTC
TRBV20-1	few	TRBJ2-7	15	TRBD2	CSARPASGGTYEQYF	TGCAGTGCTAGACCGGCTAGCGGAGGCACCTACGAGCAGTACTTC
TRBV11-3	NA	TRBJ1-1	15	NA	CASSLSPGVNTEAFF	TGTGCCAGCAGCTTGAGTCCAGGGGTCAACACTGAAGCTTTCTTT
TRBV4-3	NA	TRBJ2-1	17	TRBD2	CASSQPPAGGSYNEQFF	TGCGCCAGCAGCCAGCCCCCCGCGGGGGGATCCTACAATGAGCAGTTCTTC
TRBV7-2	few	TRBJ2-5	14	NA	CASSWNSALETQYF	TGTGCCAGCAGTTGGAATAGCGCGTTGGAGACCCAGTACTTC
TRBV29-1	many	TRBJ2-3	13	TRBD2	CSVRLAGGDTQYF	TGCAGCGTTCGATTAGCGGGAGGCGATACGCAGTATTTT
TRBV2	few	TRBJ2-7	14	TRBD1	CASSYTGVSGEQYF	TGTGCCAGCAGTTACACAGGGGTCTCAGGCGAGCAGTACTTC
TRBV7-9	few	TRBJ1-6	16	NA	CASSLAQGDLSSPLHF	TGTGCCAGCAGCTTAGCACAGGGTGATTTAAGTTCACCCCTCCACTTT
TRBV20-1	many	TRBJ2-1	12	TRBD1	CSAPWTGSEQFF	TGCAGTGCTCCCTGGACAGGGAGTGAGCAGTTCTTC
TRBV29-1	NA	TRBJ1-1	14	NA	CSVVRAGKNTEAFF	TGCAGCGTTGTTCGGGCAGGAAAGAACACTGAAGCTTTCTTT
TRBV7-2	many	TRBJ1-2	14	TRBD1	CASSLWDSSYGYTF	TGTGCCAGCAGCTTATGGGACAGCAGCTATGGCTACACCTTC
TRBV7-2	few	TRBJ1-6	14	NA	CASSLASGGAPLHF	TGTGCCAGCAGCTTAGCGAGTGGAGGGGCACCCCTCCACTTT
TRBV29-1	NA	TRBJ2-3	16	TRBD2	CSVGGGAGAHTDTQYF	TGCAGCGTTGGAGGGGGAGCGGGAGCCCACACAGATACGCAGTATTTT
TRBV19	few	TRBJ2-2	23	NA	CASSIPWFGAAGAPTLNTGELFF	TGTGCCAGTAGTATCCCATGGTTTGGCGCGGCGGGGGCCCCGACCCTGAACACCGGGGAGCTGTTTTTT
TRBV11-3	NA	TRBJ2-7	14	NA	CASSLGYPPSEQYF	TGTGCCAGCAGCTTAGGATACCCCCCATCCGAGCAGTACTTC
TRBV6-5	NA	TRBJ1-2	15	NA	CASSYHIASNYGYTF	TGTGCCAGCAGCTACCATATAGCCTCTAACTATGGCTACACCTTC
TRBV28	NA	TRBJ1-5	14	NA	CASLSPTGNQPQHF	TGTGCCAGCCTGAGCCCGACAGGCAATCAGCCCCAGCATTTT
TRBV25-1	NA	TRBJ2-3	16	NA	CASSEFVGVRTDTQYF	TGTGCCAGCAGTGAATTTGTGGGGGTGAGAACAGATACGCAGTATTTT
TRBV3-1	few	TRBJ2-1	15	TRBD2	CASRASGSSYNEQFF	TGTGCCAGCAGGGCTAGCGGGAGCTCCTACAATGAGCAGTTCTTC
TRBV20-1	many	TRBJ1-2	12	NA	CSASGGIYGYTF	TGCAGTGCTTCTGGTGGTATCTATGGCTACACCTTC
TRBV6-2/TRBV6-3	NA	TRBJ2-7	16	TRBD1	CASSYPRGTSSYEQYF	TGTGCCAGCAGTTACCCCAGGGGGACGAGCTCCTACGAGCAGTACTTC